The 18 T cell receptor beta chains below all came from one sample that was sequenced in a study of identical twins. Using its own MiXCR run on the 5' RACE reads, TCRdb lists one record per CDR3 protein. The sample has approximately 630,000 distinct CDR3 sequences, under 8.5% seen once. The sample was also linked to a second study, of yellow fever vaccine responses in identical twins.

The sequenced material came from PBMCs. Receptors were obtained from a woman between 18 and 29 years old in good health.

V is TRBV5-1 and J is TRBJ2-1; perhaps TRBD2 as D (6 bases). Trimming stripped 0 bases from V and 5 bases from J, with 12 bases between. CDR3 length: 15 amino acids. In germline, CDR1 is SGHRS, CDR2 YFSETQ. Written as DNA, the CDR3 is TGCGCCAGCAGCTTGGAGAGCGGGCTTAACAATGAGCAGTTCTTC. Protein product: CASSLESGLNNEQFF. Filled out from reference TRBV5-1 and TRBJ2-1, the complete variable domain reads KAGVTQTPRYLIKTRGQQVTLSCSPISGHRSVSWYQQTPGQGLQFLFEYFSETQRNKGNFPGRFSGRQFSNSRSEMNVSTLELGDSALYLCASSLESGLNNEQFFGPGTRLTVL.

The rearrangement joins TRBV6-2 or TRBV6-3 to TRBJ2-7; TRBD1 matches 9 bases. The V segment lost 5 bases and the J segment 9 bases; nucleotides outside the gene matches: 14. Germline loops: CDR1 MNHEY, CDR2 SVGEGT. The CDR3 sequence is 15 residues long. This CDR3 is CASSAPGQGLRGQYF. The CDR3 DNA reads TGTGCCAGCAGTGCGCCGGGACAGGGCCTACGAGGGCAGTACTTC.

There are many counts of this clonotype. The V gene is TRBV4-2, the J gene TRBJ2-2; 11 positions agree with TRBD2. Germline V CDR1 and CDR2: LGHNA, YNFKEQ. Trimming took 2 bases from V and 3 from J; bases not matched to a gene: 8. This CDR3 has 18 residues. CDR3 sequence (DNA): TGTGCCAGCAGCCAACCTTTCCTAGCGGGGGGCCACACCGGGGAGCTGTTTTTT. Protein: CASSQPFLAGGHTGELFF.

This clonotype was picked up a small number of times. V gene TRBV5-1 combines with J gene TRBJ2-1; TRBD1 matches at 12 bases. Looked up from germline, CDR1 is SGHRS and CDR2 is YFSETQ. The V and J ends lost 4 bases and 7 bases, in that order; junction bases with no gene match: 9. CDR3 length equals 16 residues. Written as DNA, the CDR3 is TGCGCCAGCAGCCTCGTCGGGGACAGGGGGCTGAATGAGCAGTTCTTC. Encoded protein: CASSLVGDRGLNEQFF.

The sample holds a few counts of this clonotype. The chain joins TRBV6-1 to TRBJ2-1; 15 bases are a match to TRBD2. The V gene end was trimmed by 6 bases and the J gene end by 2 bases; junction bases not matched to a gene: 8. CDR1 MNHNS and CDR2 SASEGT come from the germline V gene. This CDR3 contains 18 residues. The CDR3 spells CASRERTSGGAPYNEQFF. The CDR3 bases are TGTGCCAGCAGAGAGCGGACTAGCGGGGGGGCGCCCTACAATGAGCAGTTCTTC.

The V and J genes are TRBV6-6 and TRBJ1-2; no definite D call. Germline assignment: CDR1 MNHNY and CDR2 SVGAGI (reference sequence). Trimming shortened V by 4 bases and J by 4 bases, and 10 bases separated the two germline ends. The CDR3 runs to 13 residues. The CDR3 here is CASSSTRGYGYTF. The CDR3 DNA reads TGTGCCAGCAGTTCCACCCGGGGCTATGGCTACACCTTC.

This clonotype was observed a handful of times. This rearrangement joins TRBV5-1 to TRBJ2-1; D not certain. Trimming shortened V by 1 base and J by 2 bases, and 10 bases separated the two germline ends. Germline values: CDR1 SGHRS, CDR2 YFSETQ. The CDR3 sequence is 15 residues long. The DNA of the CDR3 is TGCGCCAGCAGCTTGTCCTCCGAAACCTACAATGAGCAGTTCTTC. Residues: CASSLSSETYNEQFF.

V gene TRBV19 combines with J gene TRBJ1-1; 8 positions agree with TRBD1. The germline CDR1 and CDR2 sequences are LNHDA and SQIVND (reference sequence). V shed 3 bases and J 6 bases; nucleotides not matched to a gene: 15. The length of the CDR3 is 17 residues. CDR3 loop: CASSMVAGGRYFAEAFF. The CDR3, as DNA: TGTGCCAGTAGTATGGTGGCAGGGGGCCGTTATTTCGCTGAAGCTTTCTTT.

This clonotype showed up many times. V gene TRBV6-1 combines with J gene TRBJ2-5; TRBD2 is a possible D gene (5 bases). Trimming pared 7 bases from V and 0 bases from J, leaving 18 bases between. Germline CDR1 and CDR2: MNHNS and SASEGT. There are 16 residues in the CDR3. CDR3 amino acids: CASTEHEGRNQETQYF. In DNA, the CDR3 is TGTGCCAGCACCGAACACGAGGGCAGGAACCAAGAGACCCAGTACTTC.

This clonotype was detected ten times or more. The chain carries TRBV12-3 or TRBV12-4 and TRBJ2-1; TRBD1 or TRBD2 may be the D gene (5 bases each). Trimming pared 6 bases from V and 8 bases from J, leaving 23 bases between. This CDR3 is 16 amino acids long. In nucleotides, the CDR3 is TGTGCCAGCAGCACTACCCCGGGACCAGATGGGTATGAGCAGTTCTTC. It translates to CASSTTPGPDGYEQFF.

This clonotype was detected only a few times. The chain uses TRBV6-5 and TRBJ2-7, with D tentatively TRBD2 (5 bases). Between the trimmed V and J ends, which lost 5 bases and 3 bases, there was a span of 11 bases. The germline CDR1 and CDR2 sequences are MNHEY and SVGAGI. This CDR3 has 13 residues. The DNA of the CDR3 is TGTGCCAGCAGTAACGGGATCTTCTACGAGCAGTACGTC. Its translation: CASSNGIFYEQYV.

The chain is built from TRBV11-1 and TRBJ2-1, with 9 bases fitting TRBD1. J lost 8 bases, V lost 6 bases, and 8 bases had no gene match. Per germline, CDR1 SGHAT and CDR2 FQDESV (reference sequence). CDR3 length equals 14 residues. Written as DNA, the CDR3 is TGTGCCAGCAGGTGGGGACAGGGTCTCTATGAGCAGTTCTTC. Translating gives CASRWGQGLYEQFF. Full variable domain (missing parts from reference TRBV11-1 and TRBJ2-1): EAEVAQSPRYKITEKSQAVAFWCDPISGHATLYWYRQILGQGPELLVQFQDESVVDDSQLPKDRFSAERLKGVDSTLKIQPAELGDSAMYLCASRWGQGLYEQFFGPGTRLTVL.

This rearrangement joins TRBV7-9 to TRBJ2-5, with D perhaps TRBD2 (5 bases). Trimming stripped 4 bases from V and 5 bases from J, with 20 bases between. The CDR3 totals 16 residues. Germline V gene lookup returns CDR1 SEHNR and CDR2 FQNEAQ (reference sequence). This CDR3 reads CASSSPSLGAMETQYF. The CDR3 coding sequence is TGTGCCAGCAGCTCACCCTCCCTGGGAGCAATGGAGACCCAGTACTTC.

This clonotype was recorded many times. The chain carries TRBV6-6 and TRBJ1-2, with TRBD1 matching 8 bases. The CDR3 sequence is 16 residues long. V lost 2 bases to trimming and J lost 6 bases; unmatched junction nucleotides: 11. Germline V gene sequence: CDR1 MNHNY, CDR2 SVGAGI (reference sequence). The CDR3 spells CASSYPREGQANGYTF. The CDR3 DNA reads as TGTGCCAGCAGTTACCCCCGGGAGGGACAGGCGAATGGCTACACCTTC.

The genes are TRBV11-3 and TRBJ2-1; no reliable D call. The CDR3 spans 14 residues. V was clipped by 0 bases and J by 10 bases, with 13 bases between them. Germline CDR1 is SGHNT and CDR2 is YENEEA. The CDR3 DNA reads as TGTGCCAGCAGCTTAGATCAGTACTTCGAAGAGCAGTTCTTC. Protein sequence: CASSLDQYFEEQFF.

This clonotype was recorded a few times. V and J are TRBV6-2 or TRBV6-3 and TRBJ2-3; no definite D call. CDR1 and CDR2 from the germline V gene are MNHEY and SVGEGT. The CDR3 extends over 14 amino acids. V dropped 2 bases and J dropped 1 base, with 7 bases sitting between them. The CDR3 loop is CASSYGDGTDTQYF. CDR3 coding DNA: TGTGCCAGCAGTTACGGGGATGGCACAGATACGCAGTATTTT.

This clonotype was counted a few times. This sequence joins TRBV12-3 or TRBV12-4 and TRBJ1-4; 7 bases align to TRBD1. V lost 7 bases to trimming and J lost 8 bases; unmatched junction nucleotides: 10. The CDR3 runs to 14 residues. CDR3 coding DNA: TGTGCCAGCACCCCGGGACAGTCGGGAGAAAAACTGTTTTTT. Residues: CASTPGQSGEKLFF.

This clonotype appeared many times. This sequence joins TRBV5-1 and TRBJ2-5; D may be TRBD1 (7 bases). V was trimmed by 3 bases and J by 4 bases, leaving 13 bases between them. The CDR3 contains 14 residues. CDR1 and CDR2 from the germline V gene are SGHRS and YFSETQ. CDR3 in DNA: TGCGCCAGCAGCTCAGGGACAGCGGGAGAGACCCAGTACTTC. Its translation: CASSSGTAGETQYF. Complete variable domain (other parts from reference TRBV5-1 and TRBJ2-5): KAGVTQTPRYLIKTRGQQVTLSCSPISGHRSVSWYQQTPGQGLQFLFEYFSETQRNKGNFPGRFSGRQFSNSRSEMNVSTLELGDSALYLCASSSGTAGETQYFGPGTRLLVL.